This entry is about one T cell receptor beta chain. Antigen specificity is unknown. These data belong to a study of cytomegalovirus exposure and HLA in healthy donors. Study findings and constraints: TCR beta sequences reportedly predicted most subjects' HLA-A and HLA-B alleles accurately.

Primers: 60 Vbeta forward and 13 Jbeta reverse. The data were produced by immunoSEQ multiplex PCR, yet TCRdb's version contains in-frame clones alone and is incomplete. The sample carries 110,000 to 150,000 clones, approximately 80% recorded once. Germline CDR1 and CDR2: LNHDA and SQIVND (reference sequence). Trimming at V came to 2 bases and at J to 2 bases, leaving 6 bases not matched to a gene. The CDR3 sequence is 15 residues long. The V and J genes are TRBV19 and TRBJ2-7; 7 bases fit TRBD1. The sequenced sample consisted of PBMCs. This TCR came from a woman younger than 30 in good health and CMV-seropositive. CDR3 in DNA: TGTGCCAGTAGTATATACCCGGGACAGCCCTACGAGCAGTACTTC. Translated: CASSIYPGQPYEQYF.